These 5 T cell receptor beta chains originate from one sample sequenced in a study of T cell responses to AZD1222 COVID-19 vaccine. Here immunoSEQ multiplex PCR was the method, and the copy in TCRdb shows in-frame clones only, minus some. The table has about 110,000 clones, 87% seen once. Specimen: peripheral blood, collected on day 0 of AZD1222 vaccination. These receptors all come from an adult in good health.

The chain links TRBV9 to TRBJ2-1, with a weak D call TRBD2 (5 bases). V was pared by 0 bases and J by 5 bases, with 9 bases between. CDR1 and CDR2 (germline): SGDLS, YYNGEE. The CDR3 loop spans 14 amino acids. CDR3 sequence: CASSVGPADNEQFF. For the CDR3, the DNA is TGTGCCAGCAGCGTAGGGCCAGCGGACAATGAGCAGTTCTTC.

This clone showed up just once. The V call is TRBV28, the J call TRBJ2-2; TRBD1 might be the D (6 bases). Germline CDR1 reads MDHEN; CDR2 reads SYDVKM. The V end lost 8 bases, the J end lost 2 bases, and 18 bases lay between the germline ends. This CDR3 has 16 amino acids. CDR3 coding DNA: TGTGCCAGCCGAGCCACCTCGGACAGAAACACCGGGGAGCTGTTTTTT. Amino acid sequence: CASRATSDRNTGELFF.

The chain has TRBV25-1 and TRBJ1-4; 7 nucleotides match TRBD1. Trimming took 8 bases from V and 5 from J; bases not matched to a gene: 2. Germline CDR1 is MGHDK and CDR2 is SYGVNS. CDR3 length equals 12 residues. The CDR3 DNA reads as TGTGCCAGCTGGGGACAGAATGAAAAACTGTTTTTT. Protein product: CASWGQNEKLFF.

CDR3 residues: CASGGDRPNEKLFF. As DNA, the CDR3 is TGTGCTAGTGGGGGGGACAGGCCTAATGAAAAACTGTTTTTT. J is TRBJ1-4 and V is TRBV12-5, with 8 bases matching TRBD1. The CDR3 contains 14 residues. With V trimmed by 6 bases and J by 3 bases, 3 bases remained unmatched. CDR1 and CDR2 from the germline V gene are LGHNT and FRNRAP.

This chain joins TRBV11-3 and TRBJ1-3; possible D gene TRBD1, 6 bases. The V end lost 4 bases, the J end lost 3 bases, and 7 bases lay between the germline ends. CDR3 length: 13 residues. CDR1 SGHNT and CDR2 YENEEA come from the germline V gene. CDR3 amino acids: CASSYRVGNTIYF. CDR3 nucleotide sequence: TGTGCCAGCAGCTACAGGGTTGGAAACACCATATATTTT.